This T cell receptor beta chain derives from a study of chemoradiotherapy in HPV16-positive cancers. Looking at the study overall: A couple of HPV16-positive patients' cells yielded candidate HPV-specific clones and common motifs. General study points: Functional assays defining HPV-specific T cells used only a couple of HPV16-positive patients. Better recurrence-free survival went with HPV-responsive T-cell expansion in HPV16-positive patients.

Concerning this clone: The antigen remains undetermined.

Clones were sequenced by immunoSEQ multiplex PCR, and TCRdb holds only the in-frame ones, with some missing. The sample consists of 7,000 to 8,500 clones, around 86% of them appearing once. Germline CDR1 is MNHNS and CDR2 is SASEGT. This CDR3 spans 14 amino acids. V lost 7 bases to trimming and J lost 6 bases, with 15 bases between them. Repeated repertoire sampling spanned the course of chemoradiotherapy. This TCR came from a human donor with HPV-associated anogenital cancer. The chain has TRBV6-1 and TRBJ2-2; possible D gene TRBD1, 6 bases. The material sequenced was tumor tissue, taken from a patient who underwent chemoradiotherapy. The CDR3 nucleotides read TGTGCCAGCAAAACGGACAGTGGGCCCGGGGAGCTGTTTTTT. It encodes CASKTDSGPGELFF.